Listed below are T cell receptor beta chains from one sample, sequenced in a study of T cell responses to AZD1222 COVID-19 vaccine. Here immunoSEQ multiplex PCR was the method, and the copy in TCRdb shows in-frame clones only, minus some. The sample contains about 110,000 clones, approximately 88% of which appear only once. Sequencing was performed on peripheral blood, taken on day 0 of AZD1222 vaccination. Every receptor here comes from an adult in good health. CDR3s include the opening cysteine and the closing phenylalanine or tryptophan. D genes are given only for firm matches.

V	J	D	CDR3	DNA
TRBV11-2	TRBJ2-3	-	CASSLVQGRGDTQYF	TGTGCCAGCAGCTTAGTACAGGGGAGGGGAGATACGCAGTATTTT
TRBV4-3	TRBJ1-1	TRBD1	CASSRQTGAGGTEAFF	TGCGCCAGCAGCCGACAGACAGGGGCGGGGGGCACTGAAGCTTTCTTT
TRBV28	TRBJ2-1	-	CASILNNEQFF	TGTGCCAGCATACTTAACAATGAGCAGTTCTTC
TRBV12-5	TRBJ1-3	-	CASGLPTGNTIYF	TGTGCTAGTGGTTTGCCCACTGGAAACACCATATATTTT
TRBV11-3	TRBJ2-7	-	CASSLGAYEQYF	TGTGCCAGCAGTTTAGGGGCATACGAGCAGTACTTC
TRBV2	TRBJ2-7	TRBD2	CASSGTSGRTYEQYF	TGTGCCAGCAGCGGGACTAGCGGGAGGACCTACGAGCAGTACTTC
TRBV4-2	TRBJ1-2	-	CASSQEGGYTF	TGTGCCAGCAGCCAAGAGGGGGGCTACACCTTC
TRBV5-4	TRBJ2-7	-	CASSSGDSPYEQYF	TGTGCCAGCAGCTCGGGGGACAGTCCCTACGAGCAGTACTTC
TRBV10-3	TRBJ2-2	TRBD1	CAISERQGETGELFF	TGTGCCATCAGTGAGCGGCAGGGGGAGACCGGGGAGCTGTTTTTT
TRBV9	TRBJ1-2	TRBD1	CASSAGTGKIYTF	TGTGCCAGCAGCGCCGGGACAGGGAAGATCTACACCTTC
TRBV6-2/TRBV6-3	TRBJ2-1	-	CASSYSRRDSSYNEQFF	TGTGCCAGCAGTTACTCAAGGCGGGACAGCTCCTACAATGAGCAGTTCTTC
TRBV3-1/TRBV3-2	TRBJ2-1	-	CASSQRGFGSDEQFF	TGTGCCAGCAGCCAACGGGGATTTGGGTCAGATGAGCAGTTCTTC
TRBV28	TRBJ1-5	TRBD1	CASSSPHRGDQPQHF	TGTGCCAGCAGCTCCCCTCACAGGGGGGATCAGCCCCAGCATTTT